One and the same sample provided the 23 T cell receptor beta chains below, sequenced in a study of shared clonotypes between healthy human individuals. Sequenced by immunoSEQ multiplex PCR; TCRdb stores in-frame clones only, minus some. The sample consists of about 1,500,000 clones, roughly 96% of them appearing once. Sequencing input: naive CD4+ T cells sorted from blood. The subset was: CD45RA+ positively selected. The receptors were sampled from a man aged 25 to 40 in good health.

The chain employs TRBV5-1 and TRBJ2-7; tentatively, D is TRBD1 (6 bases). Germline V gene lookup returns CDR1 SGHRS and CDR2 YFSETQ. V was cut by 5 bases and J by 3 bases, with 12 bases left in between. CDR3 length: 13 residues. This CDR3 reads CASSYLQGYEQYF. The CDR3 coding sequence is TGCGCCAGCAGTTATTTACAGGGCTACGAGCAGTACTTC. Based on the CDR3 plus reference TRBV5-1 and TRBJ2-7, the full variable domain is KAGVTQTPRYLIKTRGQQVTLSCSPISGHRSVSWYQQTPGQGLQFLFEYFSETQRNKGNFPGRFSGRQFSNSRSEMNVSTLELGDSALYLCASSYLQGYEQYFGPGTRLTVT.

The chain carries TRBV21-1 and TRBJ2-4. TRBV21-1 is reported as a pseudogene. The length of the CDR3 is 13 residues. CDR3: CASATLAKNIQYF. In nucleotides, the CDR3 is TGTGCCAGCGCGACGCTAGCCAAAAACATTCAGTACTTC.

The chain uses TRBV7-6 and TRBJ2-5; D perhaps matches TRBD2 (8 bases). The CDR3 has 13 amino acids. Germline V lookup: CDR1 SGHVS, CDR2 FNYEAQ. V was cut by 3 bases and J by 6 bases, with 11 bases left in between. As DNA, the CDR3 is TGTGCCAGCAGCTTCGGGAGGGGGCAGACCCAGTACTTC. It yields the protein CASSFGRGQTQYF.

The J gene is TRBJ2-3, the V gene TRBV4-3; unclear D gene. This CDR3 spans 14 amino acids. Germline assignment: CDR1 LGHNA and CDR2 YSLEER. Trimming took 0 bases from V and 0 from J, leaving 4 bases between them. The DNA of the CDR3 is TGCGCCAGCAGCCAAGATACAAGCACAGATACGCAGTATTTT. This sequence encodes CASSQDTSTDTQYF.

The chain uses TRBV5-6 and TRBJ2-7, with TRBD1 matching 7 bases. CDR1 and CDR2 from the germline V gene are SGHDT and YYEEEE. V shed 5 bases and J 5 bases; nucleotides not matched to a gene: 16. The CDR3 runs to 16 residues. CDR3 loop: CASRRSGTVKGHEQYF. The CDR3 coding sequence is TGTGCCAGCAGAAGGTCTGGGACAGTAAAAGGCCACGAGCAGTACTTC.

This chain connects TRBV27 to TRBJ1-4; D is ambiguous. This CDR3 contains 12 residues. Trimming cost V 5 bases and J 2 bases, with 3 bases left between them. The germline CDR1 and CDR2 sequences are MNHEY and SMNVEV (reference sequence). The DNA for the CDR3 is TGTGCCAGCAGTGGGACTAATGAAAAACTGTTTTTT. This codes for CASSGTNEKLFF.

The V and J genes are TRBV4-1 and TRBJ1-5; D unclear. V was cut by 4 bases and J by 7 bases, with 20 bases left in between. CDR1 is MGHRA and CDR2 is YSYEKL in the germline V gene. This CDR3 region has 16 residues. DNA of the CDR3: TGCGCCAGCAGCCCAATAGGCGAGGGTGAAAGGCAGCCCCAGCATTTT. Protein product: CASSPIGEGERQPQHF.

This clone has a single count. Relative to the germline gene, one junction end is altered; a read error may explain this. This chain links TRBV7-7 with TRBJ2-2; TRBD2 might be the D (6 bases). This CDR3 comprises 14 residues. In germline, CDR1 is SSHAT, CDR2 FNYEAQ (reference sequence). The CDR3 nucleotides read TGTGCTAGCAGCTTAGCGGCGATGGACGGGGAGCTGTTTTTT. Protein sequence: CASSLAAMDGELFF.

The DNA of the CDR3 is TGTGCCTGGAGTGTACAAATTACAACTAATCAGCCCCAGCATTTT. Translated, it gives CAWSVQITTNQPQHF. The rearrangement uses TRBV30 and TRBJ1-5; no definite D call. CDR3 size: 15 residues. Per germline, CDR1 GTSNPN and CDR2 SVGIG (reference sequence). V lost 0 bases and J lost 4, with 13 bases in between.

The chain carries TRBV5-1 and TRBJ1-4, with TRBD1 matching 11 bases. The CDR3 runs to 13 residues. Germline CDR1 is SGHRS and CDR2 is YFSETQ. J was trimmed by 6 bases and V by 7 bases; bases with no gene match: 2. CDR3 sequence reads: CASRTGGDEKLFF. CDR3 bases: TGCGCCAGCCGGACAGGGGGCGATGAAAAACTGTTTTTT.

The chain combines TRBV9 with TRBJ1-4; D is undetermined. Trimming cost V 2 bases and J 6 bases, with 17 bases left between them. Germline CDR1 and CDR2: SGDLS and YYNGEE. The CDR3 runs 16 residues. This chain's CDR3 is CASSVTPQTVDEKLFF. CDR3 coding DNA: TGTGCCAGCAGCGTTACCCCACAAACGGTGGATGAAAAACTGTTTTTT.

The genes are TRBV10-3 and TRBJ1-5, with TRBD1 as a possible D gene (5 bases). In germline, CDR1 is ENHRY, CDR2 SYGVKD. The CDR3 sequence is 11 residues long. V was trimmed by 10 bases and J by 7 bases, leaving 11 bases between them. CDR3: CATGLTQPQHF. CDR3 coding DNA: TGTGCCACGGGGCTTACCCAGCCCCAGCATTTT.

V is TRBV5-1 and J is TRBJ2-3, with 8 nucleotides matching TRBD1. Germline-derived CDR1 and CDR2 are SGHRS and YFSETQ. The CDR3 loop spans 14 amino acids. Germline trimming cut 4 bases from V and 3 bases from J; bases unmatched to any gene: 4. The CDR3 loop reads CASSPQGATDTQYF. The CDR3 DNA reads TGCGCCAGCAGCCCTCAGGGGGCAACAGATACGCAGTATTTT.

The rearrangement uses TRBV18 and TRBJ2-7; 9 positions agree with TRBD2. The CDR3 sequence is 14 residues long. CDR1 is KGHSH, CDR2 LQKENI, per germline. J was trimmed by 1 base and V by 6 bases; bases with no gene match: 4. CDR3 in DNA: TGTGCCAGCTCCCTGACTAGCGGATCCTACGAGCAGTACTTC. It codes for CASSLTSGSYEQYF.

This chain links TRBV27 with TRBJ1-1, with unresolved D. The CDR3 covers 14 residues. Trimming cost V 1 base and J 1 base, with 7 bases left between them. The germline CDR1 and CDR2 sequences are MNHEY and SMNVEV (reference sequence). In DNA, the CDR3 is TGTGCCAGCAGTTTATTACAGACGAACACTGAAGCTTTCTTT. Residues: CASSLLQTNTEAFF.

The gene calls are TRBV7-2 and TRBJ1-1, with D maybe TRBD1 (5 bases). Germline lookup yields CDR1 SGHTA and CDR2 FQGNSA. This CDR3 has 17 amino acids. V was shortened by 0 bases and J by 1 base, with 15 bases between the two germline ends. The CDR3 nucleotides read TGTGCCAGCAGCTTAGCGACGGGGGGGATAAAGAACACTGAAGCTTTCTTT. As protein: CASSLATGGIKNTEAFF.

The chain carries TRBV10-3 and TRBJ1-1, with TRBD1 matching over 8 bases. The trim removed 4 bases at V and 0 bases at J, leaving 4 bases unmatched. The germline gives CDR1 ENHRY, CDR2 SYGVKD. The CDR3 extends over 15 amino acids. CDR3 sequence (DNA): TGTGCCATCAGTGCCCGGACAGGGATGAACACTGAAGCTTTCTTT. The encoded protein is CAISARTGMNTEAFF.

The chain recombines TRBV27 with TRBJ1-5, with TRBD1 identical over 9 bases. J gave up 7 bases and V 6 bases, and 4 bases lay outside the gene matches. Germline CDR1 MNHEY, CDR2 SMNVEV (reference sequence). This CDR3 contains 13 residues. CDR3 nucleotide sequence: TGTGCCAGCAGACAGGGGGCAGGGCAGCCCCAGCATTTT. As protein: CASRQGAGQPQHF.

This clone was detected once. The chain recombines TRBV4-2 with TRBJ2-1; 15 nucleotides match TRBD2. Looked up from germline, CDR1 is LGHNA and CDR2 is YNFKEQ. The CDR3 is 19 amino acids. V lost 0 bases, J lost 0 bases, and 3 bases stayed unmatched. The CDR3 loop reads CASSQDGTSGRYSYNEQFF. CDR3 DNA: TGTGCCAGCAGCCAAGATGGGACTAGCGGGAGGTACTCCTACAATGAGCAGTTCTTC.

The gene calls are TRBV18 and TRBJ2-3; D is ambiguous. CDR3 length equals 12 residues. V was trimmed by 6 bases and J by 4 bases, leaving 8 bases between them. Germline CDR1 is KGHSH and CDR2 is LQKENI. The CDR3 protein is CASSLIADTQYF. In DNA form, the CDR3 reads TGTGCCAGCTCGTTAATAGCAGATACGCAGTATTTT.

The genes are TRBV6-1 and TRBJ2-1; 8 nucleotides agree with TRBD2. The CDR3 consists of 14 residues. Germline-derived CDR1 and CDR2 are MNHNS and SASEGT. The ends lost 8 bases at V and 9 bases at J; junction bases unmatched: 12. The CDR3 is CASFPRGLGSEQFF. The CDR3 bases are TGTGCCAGCTTCCCGAGGGGACTAGGGAGTGAGCAGTTCTTC.

This sequence joins TRBV10-3 and TRBJ2-1; 12 nucleotides align to TRBD1. The CDR3 has 20 residues. V shed 6 bases, J shed 0 bases, and the junction held 15 bases outside the gene matches. Looked up from germline, CDR1 is ENHRY and CDR2 is SYGVKD. CDR3: CAISSGPGQGASSSYNEQFF. CDR3 nucleotides: TGTGCCATCAGCTCCGGACCGGGACAGGGGGCTTCTAGCTCCTACAATGAGCAGTTCTTC.

The chain combines TRBV6-5 with TRBJ2-3; tentatively, D is TRBD2 (5 bases). The CDR3 has 15 amino acids. V lost 1 base to trimming and J lost 4 bases, with 12 bases between them. CDR1 is MNHEY and CDR2 is SVGAGI in the germline V gene. CDR3 bases: TGTGCCAGCAGTTACTATCCTAGCTCGGCAGATACGCAGTATTTT. Translated: CASSYYPSSADTQYF.